This entry describes one TCR beta chain. Use of 60 Vbeta and 13 Jbeta primers characterized the PCR. Generated by immunoSEQ multiplex PCR, the TCRdb table keeps only in-frame clones and is missing some. The sample holds around 160,000 clones; 60% to 80% are singletons and the top ten take over 1.1%. This record belongs to a study of cytomegalovirus exposure and HLA in healthy donors. This CDR3 is built from 13 residues. V dropped 5 bases and J dropped 4 bases, with 11 bases sitting between them. Per germline, CDR1 MGHDK and CDR2 SYGVNS. The sequence was obtained from a male donor in good health and CMV-seronegative. Sequenced input: PBMCs. The chain uses TRBV25-1 and TRBJ1-2; possibly TRBD1 for D (5 bases). The CDR3 sequence: CASSPGLTYGYTF. CDR3 DNA sequence: TGTGCCAGCAGTCCGGGACTTACCTATGGCTACACCTTC.